These T cell receptor beta chains were read from a single sample in a study of T cells in Graves' hyperthyroidism and ophthalmopathy. TCRdb analysed the multiplex PCR reads with MiXCR anew, one entry per CDR3 protein. The sample comprises approximately 600,000 distinct CDR3 sequences, roughly 14% of which are singletons, and roughly 4.3% rests with the top ten. The sample comprised blood. These receptors were obtained from a woman aged 40 to 49 with Graves' ophthalmopathy. CDR3s include the opening cysteine and the closing phenylalanine or tryptophan. The D gene is left open where the match is weak. Size is omitted from some rows. Given values are once, few, many or a class for expanded clones.

j_gene	abundance	d_gene	v_gene	CDR3nt	CDR3aa
TRBJ1-2	many	TRBD1	TRBV19	TGTGCCAGTAGTATTTGGGGTGCGACAGGGGTGGGCTATGGCTACACCTTC	CASSIWGATGVGYGYTF
TRBJ1-1	-	-	TRBV7-9	TGTGCCAGCTGCTCGCACGGGGTTAGCACTGAAGCTTTCTTT	CASCSHGVSTEAFF
TRBJ1-1	few	-	TRBV29-1	TGCAGCGCCCCTTCGACATCGTCGGACACTGAAGCTTTCTTT	CSAPSTSSDTEAFF
TRBJ1-5	many	-	TRBV6-1	TGTGCCAGCAGCACAGGCATAAATCAGCCCCAGCATTTT	CASSTGINQPQHF
TRBJ2-3	few	-	TRBV14	TGTGCCAGCAGCTCTTACGGCACAGATACGCAGTATTTT	CASSSYGTDTQYF
TRBJ1-3	-	TRBD1	TRBV19	TGTGCCAGTAGTCGAGGGACAGGAGAATACCGGCAAGAAAACACCATATATTTT	CASSRGTGEYRQENTIYF
TRBJ1-1	-	TRBD1	TRBV11-2	TGTGCCAGCAGGTACCGGGACAGGGGCACTGAAGCTTTCTTT	CASRYRDRGTEAFF
TRBJ2-5	many	TRBD1	TRBV5-5	TGTGCCAGCAGCGTAGGGGGCCTAGGAGAGACCCAGTACTTC	CASSVGGLGETQYF
TRBJ1-1	many	-	TRBV12-5	TGTGCTAGTGGTCGACAGATGAACACTGAAGCTTTCTTT	CASGRQMNTEAFF
TRBJ1-1	many	-	TRBV29-1	TGCAGCGTTAATCAAATAGATCAAGAAGCTTTCTTT	CSVNQIDQEAFF
TRBJ2-7	many	-	TRBV27	TGTGCCAGCAGTCGCAGCGGAACTTCCACCTACGAGCAGTACTTC	CASSRSGTSTYEQYF
TRBJ2-7	-	-	TRBV7-8	TGTGCCAGCAGCGTCCGAACGGGCGCCACTTCCTACGAGCAGTACTTC	CASSVRTGATSYEQYF
TRBJ1-1	-	-	TRBV11-2	TGTGCCAGCAGCTTATTGGCGGTGGGGAAGGCTTTCTTT	CASSLLAVGKAFF
TRBJ1-2	many	TRBD1	TRBV7-9	TGTGCCAGCAGCTTGGGGGTAACAGGGGACGGCTACACCTTC	CASSLGVTGDGYTF
TRBJ1-1	-	-	TRBV7-9	TGTGCCACCCAGAAGGGGCTACGAGCTGAAGCTTTCTTT	CATQKGLRAEAFF
TRBJ1-1	many	-	TRBV6-5	TGTGCCAGCAGTTACTCCGCCCTCGGGGGGCAAGCTTTCTTT	CASSYSALGGQAFF
TRBJ1-1	-	-	TRBV12-3/TRBV12-4	TGTGCCAGCAGTTATATGGGGCGGGGTGAAGCTTTCTTT	CASSYMGRGEAFF
TRBJ1-6	few	-	TRBV2	TGTGCCAGCAGTGGGCAGATAAATTCACCCCTCCACTTT	CASSGQINSPLHF
TRBJ2-6	many	-	TRBV6-5	TGTGCCAGCAGTTATGGGGTACCTGGGGCCAACGTCCTGACTTTC	CASSYGVPGANVLTF
TRBJ2-7	-	-	TRBV29-1	TGCAGCGTTGACCTCGCGGTAACGGGGGAGCAGTACTTC	CSVDLAVTGEQYF
TRBJ2-7	few	-	TRBV19	TGTGCCAGTAGTAACCAGGACGGGTTCTACGAGCAGTACTTC	CASSNQDGFYEQYF
TRBJ2-5	-	TRBD1	TRBV27	TGTGCCAGCAGCCCAACTCTGACAGGGGGTTTAGAGACCCAGTACTTC	CASSPTLTGGLETQYF
TRBJ2-5	many	TRBD2	TRBV11-2	TGTGCCAGCAGCCCGGGCCCGGTAGCGGGTAGGGAGACCCAGTACTTC	CASSPGPVAGRETQYF
TRBJ1-5	many	-	TRBV5-1	TGCGCCAGCAGCTTGGCTGGGATTGACAATCAGCCCCAGCATTTT	CASSLAGIDNQPQHF
TRBJ1-2	many	-	TRBV6-5	TGTGCCAGCAGTTACTCGTCCTCACTCTTCGGGTATGGCTACACCTTC	CASSYSSSLFGYGYTF
TRBJ1-2	many	-	TRBV12-3/TRBV12-4	TGTGCCAGCAGTTTAGTTGGGGGGCACATAGGTGGCTACACCTTC	CASSLVGGHIGGYTF